This TCR beta chain was captured by sequencing in a study of regulatory T cells in long-lasting Graves disease. The TCR beta library used iRepertoire HTBI primers with Arm-PCR amplification of CDR3. MiXCR, run by TCRdb on the multiplex PCR reads, gives a single entry per CDR3 protein. The sample shows hundreds of thousands of distinct CDR3 sequences, about 15% of them seen only once. The CDR3 loop spans 16 amino acids. The V gene lost 2 bases and the J gene lost 0 bases, with 13 bases spanning the gap. The time point: newly diagnosed GD, antithyroid drugs for less than 3 months. Extracted RNA from PBMCs served as the source of the TCR library. This clonotype was counted many times. These same data were also listed under a study on T cells in Graves' hyperthyroidism and ophthalmopathy.

The TCR originated in a woman between 40 and 55 years old with Graves disease. V is TRBV12-3 or TRBV12-4 and J is TRBJ1-1; maybe TRBD1 (6 bases). This material consisted of peripheral blood mononuclear cells (PBMCs), taken at new diagnosis, from a patient treated with antithyroid drugs. The CDR3 spells CASSLFAGALNTEAFF. CDR3 nucleotides: TGTGCCAGCAGTTTATTCGCAGGGGCCTTGAACACTGAAGCTTTCTTT.